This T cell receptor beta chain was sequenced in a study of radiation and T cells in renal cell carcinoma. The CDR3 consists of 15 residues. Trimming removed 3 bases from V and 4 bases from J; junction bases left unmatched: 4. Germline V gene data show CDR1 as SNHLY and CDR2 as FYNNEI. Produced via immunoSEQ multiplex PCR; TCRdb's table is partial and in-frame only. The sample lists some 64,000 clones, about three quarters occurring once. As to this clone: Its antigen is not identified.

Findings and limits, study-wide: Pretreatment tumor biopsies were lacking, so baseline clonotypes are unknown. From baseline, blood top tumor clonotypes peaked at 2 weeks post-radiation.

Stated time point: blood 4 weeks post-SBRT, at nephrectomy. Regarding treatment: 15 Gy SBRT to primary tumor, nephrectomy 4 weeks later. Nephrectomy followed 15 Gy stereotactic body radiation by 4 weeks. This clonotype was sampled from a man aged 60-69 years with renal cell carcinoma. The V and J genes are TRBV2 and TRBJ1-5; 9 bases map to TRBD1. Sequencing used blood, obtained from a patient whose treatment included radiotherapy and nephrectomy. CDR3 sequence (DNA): TGTGCCAGCAGTGAGGGACAGGGCTGGAATCAGCCCCAGCATTTT. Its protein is CASSEGQGWNQPQHF.